This T cell receptor (beta chain) was sequenced during a study of blood T cell repertoires in COVID-19. Overall study context: The origin of the acute and convalescent COVID-19 samples was the United States, Italy and Spain. PBMCs, B-cell-depleted T cells, or T cells were the source of the cDNA or gDNA that made up the material.

Repertoires were generated with immunoSEQ multiplex PCR, while TCRdb's copy carries only in-frame clones and drops some. The data hold approximately 290,000 clones, with approximately 91% observed a single time. The CDR3 extends over 18 amino acids. Germline CDR1 is MDHEN and CDR2 is SYDVKM. The junction had 11 bases not matched to a gene; V was cut back by 6 bases and J by 1 base. The specimen was peripheral blood. This chain uses TRBV28 with TRBJ2-6; 8 bases fit TRBD1. This TCR came from a woman between 25 and 40 years old with COVID-19, enrolled during active disease. The CDR3 DNA reads as TGTGCCAGCAGATCCGACAGGGGAACCCCATCTGGGGCCAACGTCCTGACTTTC. The encoded protein is CASRSDRGTPSGANVLTF.